This T cell receptor beta chain was sequenced in a study of technical replicates of blood from several donors. This clone was detected only a few times. The CDR3 end shows no conserved phenylalanine or tryptophan, and so a read error is likely. No DNA is shown, since the ends of the CDR3 on it are uncertain; the CDR3 is the one TCRdb lists. Measured with immunoSEQ multiplex PCR; TCRdb has only the in-frame clones, and not every one. The table includes approximately 87,000 clones, 75% to 95% detected once. The CDR3 is made up of 10 amino acids, end residues included. V is TRBV23-1 and J is TRBJ1-3; the table assigns TRBD1, which was not confirmed against the DNA. TRBV23-1 is sorted into the ORF group, with uncertain function. The sequence was collected from a human donor in good health. Some clones in this sample may be carry-over from other donors' samples. What was sequenced was T cells isolated from PBMCs. This CDR3 reads CASIKVRHGT.